Listed below are T cell receptor beta chains from one sample, sequenced in a study of glioma-infiltrating T cells after dendritic cell vaccination. TCRdb keeps only in-frame clones here, not all; method: immunoSEQ multiplex PCR. This sample has about 82,000 clones, with around 83% found just once. The material was blood, obtained after dendritic cell vaccination. The receptors originated from a human donor with glioblastoma. Each CDR3 is given with its conserved first and last residue. The D gene is left open where the match is weak. Size tells how often a clone was seen (once, few, many) or the class of an expanded clone, and some rows leave it out.

v_call,clone_size,j_call,d_call,cdr3_nt,cdr3_aa
TRBV7-7,-,TRBJ2-3,TRBD2,TGTGCCAGCAGCACAAGTGGGGGGGGTACGCAGTATTTT,CASSTSGGGTQYF
TRBV5-1,-,TRBJ1-2,-,TGCGCCAGCAGCTTGCAAGGAGGGGATTATGGCTACACCTTC,CASSLQGGDYGYTF
TRBV4-2,-,TRBJ2-1,-,TGTGCCAGCAGCCAAGATCTAGGAAATGAGCAGTTCTTC,CASSQDLGNEQFF
TRBV15,-,TRBJ1-2,TRBD1,TGTGCCACCAGCAGAGATGATAAGGGGGCGGGCTATGGCTACACCTTC,CATSRDDKGAGYGYTF
TRBV19,few,TRBJ1-1,TRBD1,TGTGCCAGTAGTCTCGGACAGGGGGACACTGAAGCTTTCTTT,CASSLGQGDTEAFF
TRBV15,-,TRBJ1-5,-,TGTGCCACCAGCAGAAACGACAGGCAGCCCCAGCATTTT,CATSRNDRQPQHF
TRBV6-5,-,TRBJ1-4,TRBD1,TGTGCCAGCAGTTCGTACAGGGGAGAAAAACTGTTTTTT,CASSSYRGEKLFF
TRBV27,-,TRBJ2-7,-,TGTGCCAGCAAGACAATCGGAAGCTCCTACGAGCAGTACTTC,CASKTIGSSYEQYF
TRBV7-7,-,TRBJ2-1,TRBD1,TGTGCTAGCAGCTTAGGGACAGGGACTTACAATGAGCAGTTCTTC,CASSLGTGTYNEQFF
TRBV5-1,-,TRBJ2-5,-,TGCGCCAGCAGCTTGACACCCCAAGAGACCCAGTACTTC,CASSLTPQETQYF
TRBV11-3,-,TRBJ2-7,TRBD2,TGTGCCAGCAGCCAGGGTACTAGCGGACACTACGAGCAGTACTTC,CASSQGTSGHYEQYF
TRBV4-1,-,TRBJ2-7,TRBD1,TGCGCCAGCAGCCAGACAGGGTTATACGAGCAGTACTTC,CASSQTGLYEQYF
TRBV19,-,TRBJ2-7,-,TGTGCCAGTAAAGGGGACTCCACCTCCTACGAGCAGTACTTC,CASKGDSTSYEQYF
TRBV30,-,TRBJ1-1,-,TGTGCCTGGCAACAGGTTCATTTGAACACTGAAGCTTTCTTT,CAWQQVHLNTEAFF
TRBV2,-,TRBJ1-6,TRBD1,TGTGCCAGCAGGCGGACAGGGGCCTCTTCACCCCTCCACTTT,CASRRTGASSPLHF
TRBV19,-,TRBJ2-3,TRBD1,TGTGCCAGTAACGACAGGGAACGAACAGATACGCAGTATTTT,CASNDRERTDTQYF
TRBV5-3,-,TRBJ2-4,TRBD2,TGTGCCAGAAGCCCCGGACTAGCGGGGTTCATTCAGTACTTC,CARSPGLAGFIQYF
TRBV21-1,-,TRBJ1-1,-,TGTGCCAGCAGCAATTTCAGTCTCAGAGAGGAGGGCATGAACACTGAAGCTTTCTTT,CASSNFSLREEGMNTEAFF
TRBV2,-,TRBJ2-5,TRBD2,TGTGCCAGCAGTTTTCCACTAGCGGGGGGCGGGGAGACCCAGTACTTC,CASSFPLAGGGETQYF
TRBV5-4,-,TRBJ2-3,TRBD2,TGTGCCAGCAGCTCTAGCGGGTCCCCTGGTACGCAGTATTTT,CASSSSGSPGTQYF
TRBV7-2,-,TRBJ1-2,TRBD1,TGTGCCAGCAGCTTAATGACCTCGGGACAGGGACCGGGTGGCTACACCTTC,CASSLMTSGQGPGGYTF
TRBV6-1,-,TRBJ1-2,TRBD1,TGTGCCAGCAGTGATGAGCCGACAGGGCGTAACTATGGCTACACCTTC,CASSDEPTGRNYGYTF
TRBV4-2,-,TRBJ1-2,TRBD1,TGTGCCAGCAGCCAATCCTCAGGGGGGACAGGGTCTGGCTACACCTTC,CASSQSSGGTGSGYTF
TRBV4-2,-,TRBJ2-1,-,TGTGCCAGCAGCCACCCCAGCGGTAGCTCCTACAATGAGCAGTTCTTC,CASSHPSGSSYNEQFF
TRBV6-1,-,TRBJ2-2,TRBD1,TGTGCCAGCGACCAGGGGGTGAACACCGGGGAGCTGTTTTTT,CASDQGVNTGELFF
TRBV30,-,TRBJ1-1,-,TGTGCCTGGAGTGTACTCAGGGATGAAGCTTTCTTT,CAWSVLRDEAFF
TRBV5-1,-,TRBJ2-1,TRBD2,TGCGCCAGCAGCCCAACTAGCGGGGGGTACAATGAGCAGTTCTTC,CASSPTSGGYNEQFF
TRBV5-8,once,TRBJ2-2,-,TGTGCCAGCAGCTCTGACGACAGAAACACCGGGGAGCTGTTTTTT,CASSSDDRNTGELFF
TRBV7-3,-,TRBJ2-2,TRBD1,TGTGCCAGCAGCTCCCAACAGGGGTACGGGGAGCTGTTTTTT,CASSSQQGYGELFF
TRBV5-4,once,TRBJ2-1,TRBD2,TGTGCCAGCAGATTAGCGGGGGGCTCCTACAATGAGCAGTTCTTC,CASRLAGGSYNEQFF
TRBV5-6,few,TRBJ2-6,TRBD1,TGTGCCAGCAATTACAGGGGGCCGGGCTCTGGGGCCAACGTCCTGACTTTC,CASNYRGPGSGANVLTF
TRBV7-9,once,TRBJ2-7,-,TGTGCCAGCAGCTTAGGCGAGTACGAGCAGTACTTC,CASSLGEYEQYF
TRBV7-9,-,TRBJ1-5,-,TGTGCCAGCAGCGCGGAGGTGGTCGGGGGTTCCCTCAATCAGCCCCAGCATTTT,CASSAEVVGGSLNQPQHF
TRBV11-2,-,TRBJ2-1,TRBD1,TGTGCCAGCAGCCCGGACAGGGGAGGTGAGCAGTTCTTC,CASSPDRGGEQFF
TRBV4-2,-,TRBJ1-3,-,TGTGCCAGCAGTTTGAGCTCGGGACTGAGAAACACCATATATTTT,CASSLSSGLRNTIYF
TRBV14,once,TRBJ1-2,TRBD1,TGTGCCAGCAGCCAGGGACAGAAACACTATGGCTACACCTTC,CASSQGQKHYGYTF
TRBV9,-,TRBJ2-1,TRBD1,TGTGCCAGCAGCGTAGCCGGGACAGGGGGCGAGCAGTTCTTC,CASSVAGTGGEQFF
TRBV5-1,-,TRBJ1-1,-,TGCGCCAGCAGCCTGGACCGGAGGAACACTGAAGCTTTCTTT,CASSLDRRNTEAFF
TRBV11-2,-,TRBJ1-2,-,TGTGCCAGCAGCCCCCGGGAAGGCCTCTATGGCTACACCTTC,CASSPREGLYGYTF
TRBV29-1,-,TRBJ2-2,-,TGCAGCGTTGAAGATGGAGGGCTTACCGGGGAGCTGTTTTTT,CSVEDGGLTGELFF
TRBV7-3,-,TRBJ2-2,TRBD2,TGTGCCAGCAGCTTAACGCCGACTAGCGGCTTTTCCGGGGAGCTGTTTTTT,CASSLTPTSGFSGELFF
TRBV2,-,TRBJ1-1,-,TGTGCCAGCGGCGGGCTCCGAAACACTGAAGCTTTCTTT,CASGGLRNTEAFF
TRBV5-1,-,TRBJ2-1,-,TGCGCCAGCAGCTTGGGGGGGGACAGAAACAATGAGCAGTTCTTC,CASSLGGDRNNEQFF
TRBV5-1,-,TRBJ2-5,TRBD2,TGCGCCAGCTTATCAACCACGGGAGGCGGGGAGACCCAGTACTTC,CASLSTTGGGETQYF
TRBV4-3,-,TRBJ1-2,-,TGCGCCAGCAGCCAAGATTTACGGGGGGCTGAAGGCTACACCTTC,CASSQDLRGAEGYTF
TRBV5-1,-,TRBJ2-3,TRBD2,TGCGCCAGCACCCTCCGGGCCGGAGGCGGGAGGGGTCTCACAGATACGCAGTATTTT,CASTLRAGGGRGLTDTQYF
TRBV6-5,-,TRBJ1-6,TRBD1,TGTGCCAGCAGTTACTACCGGGACAGGTATAATTCACCCCTCCACTTT,CASSYYRDRYNSPLHF
TRBV7-3,-,TRBJ2-1,TRBD2,TGTGCCAGCAGCTCGTTAGCGGGGGAGACCAATGAGCAGTTCTTC,CASSSLAGETNEQFF
TRBV7-3,-,TRBJ2-1,TRBD2,TGTGCCAGCAGCCTCCCAGCGGGGGTGGGGGGGCAGTTCTTC,CASSLPAGVGGQFF
TRBV10-3,-,TRBJ1-1,-,TGTGCCATCATGAAGGAGTTGAACACTGAAGCTTTCTTT,CAIMKELNTEAFF
TRBV5-6,once,TRBJ1-1,-,TGTGCCAGCAGCCTGGGAACAGATGATTCCGCTGAAGCTTTCTTT,CASSLGTDDSAEAFF
TRBV9,-,TRBJ2-7,-,TGTGCCAGCAGCGTAGTTAACGGCGAGCAGTACTTC,CASSVVNGEQYF
TRBV5-5,-,TRBJ1-1,TRBD1,TGTGCCAGCAGCCCATGGACAGGGAAGGTGAACACTGAAGCTTTCTTT,CASSPWTGKVNTEAFF
TRBV30,-,TRBJ1-1,-,TGTGCCTGGAGTGATTATTCGACAGAAGCTTTCTTT,CAWSDYSTEAFF
TRBV18,-,TRBJ1-1,-,TGTGCCAGCGAAACCGGTCTTCTTGGCAGGGACACTGAAGCTTTCTTT,CASETGLLGRDTEAFF
TRBV18,-,TRBJ1-1,-,TGTGCCAGCTCACAAGAGGAGGGATCAAAGAACACTGAAGCTTTCTTT,CASSQEEGSKNTEAFF
TRBV5-1,-,TRBJ1-2,TRBD1,TGCGCCAGCAGCTCGGGTCAGGGGGCATATGGCTACACCTTC,CASSSGQGAYGYTF